Sequencing of this T cell receptor (beta chain) was carried out in a study of PD-1 blockade in classical Hodgkin lymphoma. Libraries were prepared by immunoSEQ multiplex PCR; TCRdb keeps only in-frame clonotypes and omits some of them. The table includes 10,000 to 13,000 clones, approximately 81% detected once. Study-wide results and limits: The origin of the repertoire differences remains undefined, with disease activity or prior therapy as possible causes.

This CDR3 is 11 amino acids long. V shed 4 bases, J shed 6 bases, and the junction held 2 bases outside the gene matches. Germline V gene sequence: CDR1 DFQATT, CDR2 SNEGSKA (reference sequence). This clone has only a few counts. Its target is unknown. In every patient, relapse followed autologous stem cell transplantation, while exposure to brentuximab vedotin differed. The receptor's source is a human donor with classical Hodgkin lymphoma. The V call is TRBV20-1, the J call TRBJ2-7, with 8 bases matching TRBD1. This sample comprised peripheral blood mononuclear cells (PBMCs), obtained at baseline. The CDR3 sequence is CSATGQAEQYF. The CDR3 coding sequence is TGCAGTGCTACGGGACAGGCCGAGCAGTACTTC.